This T cell receptor beta chain is from a study of immune heterogeneity within non-small cell lung tumors. Background on the study: There were 4 squamous cell carcinomas, 10 non-squamous carcinomas and 1 tumor not otherwise specified.

Study observations and caveats: Largely different high-frequency T-cell receptor beta clonotypes were found between individual patients. Identical dominant CDR3 beta clonotypes were found repeatedly across the tumor sites of a single patient, and these appeared alongside high-frequency clones that were unique to particular tumor locations.

Trimming cost V 4 bases and J 5 bases, with 16 bases left between them. CDR1 and CDR2 (germline): DFQATT, SNEGSKA (reference sequence). This CDR3 region has 14 residues. As concerns this clonotype: Antigen specificity is unknown. This sequence may be a read error, since a much larger clone differs from it by one base.

Using 32 V and 13 J primers, multiplex PCR amplified TCR beta CDR3. TCRdb used MiXCR to reprocess the multiplex PCR reads, holding one entry per CDR3 protein. The sample records some 13,000 distinct CDR3 sequences, under 30% being singletons. Each sample used 600 to 750 ng of genomic DNA from bulk tumor tissue. Widely spaced biopsies, several per primary tumor, were obtained at surgery. With untreated, newly diagnosed non-small cell lung cancer, the patients went on to undergo curative surgery. The sequence was collected from a man aged 45 to 65 with non-small cell lung cancer. Sample: lung tumor tissue. The chain uses TRBV20-1 and TRBJ2-3; no firm D call. As DNA, the CDR3 is TGCAGTGCTAAGGTGGTGGGGAAGGGAGATACGCAGTATTTT. This translates into CSAKVVGKGDTQYF.